This T cell receptor beta chain was recovered during a study of blood T cell repertoires in COVID-19 (dated by TCRdb to 2020 to 2022). A note on the overall study: Collaborator samples came from the United States, Italy and Spain and covered acute and convalescent phases of COVID-19. The prospective study material was composed of cDNA or gDNA derived from T cells, B-cell-depleted T cells, or PBMCs. Deeply sampled blood TCRbeta repertoires from subjects exposed to, actively infected with, or recovered from COVID-19 were included in the dataset. A freely available public database, intended as a resource for researchers studying the immune response to SARS-CoV-2, is where the repertoires were released. Samples came from the ongoing ImmuneRACE study (first 160 participants) plus 1,254 subjects from 6 global collaborators. Nearly every sample came with metadata listing a de-identified subject ID, COVID-19 status, age in years and sex. Where available, HLA class I and class II types were obtained from metadata supplied by the sample provider rather than from assay-based typing. General study outcomes and caveats: How much clinical and demographic metadata was included differed by source and by participant, and the metadata was provided uncurated.

The immunoSEQ Assay, a bias-controlled multiplex PCR, was used to amplify TCRbeta CDR3 regions from genomic DNA. Regarding the original processing steps: The number of nucleated cells in each sample was estimated from the amplification of reference gene primers within the assay. To quantify the absolute abundance of each unique TCRbeta CDR3 rearrangement, sequence reads were collapsed and filtered. Productive Simpson clonality was computed per sample as the square root of Simpson's diversity index over productive rearrangements. TCRdb's version of the immuneACCESS table is confined to in-frame rearrangements and falls short of the full clone set. An unresolved V gene accounts for under half of the shortfall where checked; the remainder is of unknown origin. V and J calls and clone size are as listed in that table; D and trimming were resolved from the DNA. The table for this sample lists 250,000 or so clones; under 85% of them were counted only once. The ten largest clones represent roughly 1.9% of the sample.

Another Seattle source contributed samples from volunteer blood donors who had recovered from COVID-19. The collaborating institutions used their own protocols to collect whole blood in K2EDTA tubes. For TCRbeta analysis, collaborators shipped samples in one of three forms: frozen whole blood, isolated PBMCs, or DNA extracted from either of those sample types. The CDR3, from cysteine to phenylalanine, totals 16 residues. Only CDR3 DNA is held: 48 bases, read in frame from base 1. Via the germline V gene, CDR1 is SGHTA and CDR2 FQGTGA. Trimming removed 4 bases from V and 4 bases from J; the gene matches leave 10 bases unexplained. Points on this clone: No antigen is known for it. It has no much larger one-base neighbor in the sample; base qualities were not kept.

This receptor was identified in a man younger than 40 who had recovered from COVID-19. The sequenced material came from peripheral blood. Here the chain combines TRBV7-3 and TRBJ2-3; 8 junctional bases match TRBD2. The nucleotide sequence is given as TGTGCCAGCAGCTCTGGACTAGCTGGGAGGTCAGATACGCAGTATTTT. Its protein is CASSSGLAGRSDTQYF. The CDR3 plus the reference TRBV7-3 and TRBJ2-3 genes for the other parts give the full variable domain: GAGVSQTPSNKVTEKGKYVELRCDPISGHTALYWYRQSLGQGPEFLIYFQGTGAADDSGLPNDRFFAVRPEGSVSTLKIQRTERGDSAVYLCASSSGLAGRSDTQYFGPGTRLTVL.